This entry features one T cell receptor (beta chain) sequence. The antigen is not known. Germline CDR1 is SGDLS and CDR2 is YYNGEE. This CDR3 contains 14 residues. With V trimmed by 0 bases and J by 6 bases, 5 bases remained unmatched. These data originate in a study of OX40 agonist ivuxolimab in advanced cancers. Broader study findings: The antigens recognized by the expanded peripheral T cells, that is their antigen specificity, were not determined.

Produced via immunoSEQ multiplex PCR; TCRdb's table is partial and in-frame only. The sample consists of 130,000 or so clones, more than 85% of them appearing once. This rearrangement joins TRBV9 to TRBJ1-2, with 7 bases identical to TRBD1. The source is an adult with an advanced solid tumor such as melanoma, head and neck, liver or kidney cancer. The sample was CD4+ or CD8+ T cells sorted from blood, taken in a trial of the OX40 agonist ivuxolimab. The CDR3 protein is CASSVDAGGNGYTF. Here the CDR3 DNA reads TGTGCCAGCAGCGTAGATGCAGGGGGGAATGGCTACACCTTC. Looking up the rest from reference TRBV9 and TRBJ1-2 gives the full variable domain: DSGVTQTPKHLITATGQRVTLRCSPRSGDLSVYWYQQSLDQGLQFLIQYYNGEERAKGNILERFSAQQFPDLHSELNLSSLELGDSALYFCASSVDAGGNGYTFGSGTRLTVV.